These 26 T cell receptor beta chains originate from one sample sequenced in a study of blood T cell repertoires in COVID-19. Profiled with immunoSEQ multiplex PCR; TCRdb holds only in-frame clones, not every one. There are about 330,000 clones in the sample; 88% occur only once, and less than 6.5% lies in the top ten. The sequenced sample was PBMCs or T cells enriched from blood (not recorded which). The receptor source for this set is a man aged 25 to 40 who had recovered from COVID-19.

V is TRBV24-1 and J is TRBJ2-5, with a weak D call TRBD2 (6 bases). V was clipped by 3 bases and J by 12 bases, with 13 bases between them. Germline CDR1 reads KGHDR; CDR2 reads SFDVKD. There are 12 residues in the CDR3. CDR3 amino acids: CATSDDPGAKYF. For the CDR3, the DNA is TGTGCCACCAGTGATGATCCGGGAGCCAAGTACTTC.

The rearrangement links TRBV24-1 to TRBJ2-2; TRBD1 is a possible D gene (5 bases). The ends were cut back, 0 bases at V and 2 bases at J, with 9 bases in the middle. This CDR3 is 16 amino acids long. Germline V gives CDR1 KGHDR, CDR2 SFDVKD. For the CDR3, the DNA is TGTGCCACCAGTGATTTGAAGGGGTCAAACACCGGGGAGCTGTTTTTT. Its protein product is CATSDLKGSNTGELFF.

CDR3 sequence reads: CASSSGTSGSYEQYF. CDR3 sequence (DNA): TGTGCCAGCAGCTCCGGGACTAGCGGATCCTACGAGCAGTACTTC. The chain has TRBV13 and TRBJ2-7; 11 bases are shared with TRBD2. This CDR3 region has 15 residues. Germline V gives CDR1 PRHDT, CDR2 FYEKMQ (reference sequence). The V gene end was trimmed by 4 bases and the J gene end by 1 base; junction bases not matched to a gene: 3.

Remarks on this clone: This specimen includes other DNA sequences encoding the same CDR3. This chain connects TRBV7-5 to TRBJ2-3; the table calls TRBD1, which could not be checked here. TRBV7-5 represents a pseudogene. This CDR3 has 16 residues. The CDR3 is CVRSRYRGGAADTQYF. The CDR3 DNA is TGTGTCAGAAGCAGATACAGGGGGGGGGCCGCAGATACGCAGTATTTT.

The chain recombines TRBV5-1 with TRBJ2-7; D is possibly TRBD1 (6 bases). The CDR3 spans 14 residues. Germline loops: CDR1 SGHRS, CDR2 YFSETQ. V was trimmed by 7 bases and J by 5 bases, leaving 19 bases between them. The CDR3 reads CASFPGHRSNEQYF. CDR3 DNA: TGCGCCAGCTTCCCGGGACATAGAAGTAACGAGCAGTACTTC.

This chain joins TRBV7-9 and TRBJ2-3; 14 bases are shared with TRBD2. The V gene end was trimmed by 5 bases and the J gene end by 7 bases; junction bases not matched to a gene: 17. CDR3 length equals 19 residues. Germline CDR1 reads SEHNR; CDR2 reads FQNEAQ (reference sequence). This CDR3 is CASSPGLAGGPFKANTQYF. In DNA, the CDR3 is TGTGCCAGCAGCCCAGGACTAGCGGGGGGCCCCTTTAAAGCGAATACGCAGTATTTT.

The chain joins TRBV28 to TRBJ1-4, with D uncertain. Germline values: CDR1 MDHEN, CDR2 SYDVKM. Trimming pared 6 bases from V and 0 bases from J, leaving 11 bases between. CDR3 length equals 15 residues. The CDR3 loop reads CASRPGGATNEKLFF. CDR3 sequence (DNA): TGTGCCAGCAGACCCGGTGGTGCAACTAATGAAAAACTGTTTTTT.

The chain carries TRBV7-6 and TRBJ2-7, with TRBD2 matching 7 bases. The length of the CDR3 is 14 residues. The germline CDR1 and CDR2 sequences are SGHVS and FNYEAQ. The ends lost 4 bases at V and 0 bases at J; junction bases unmatched: 3. The CDR3 loop is CASSSRDYSYEQYF. Here the CDR3 DNA reads TGTGCCAGCAGCTCCCGGGACTACTCCTACGAGCAGTACTTC.

This clone was seen more than once but under ten times. The rearrangement uses TRBV6-5 and TRBJ1-5; D is ambiguous. The V gene's germline CDR1 is MNHEY and CDR2 SVGAGI. This CDR3 is built from 13 residues. V lost 5 bases and J 4 bases, leaving 9 bases between the germline ends. CDR3 nucleotides: TGTGCCAGCAGTATAACAGTTAATCAGCCCCAGCATTTT. Protein sequence: CASSITVNQPQHF.

The CDR3 DNA reads as TGTGCCAGCAGCTTAGCCCCCCAGGGACAGGGGTATGGCTACACCTTC. Translating gives CASSLAPQGQGYGYTF. The chain carries TRBV11-2 and TRBJ1-2; 10 nucleotides align to TRBD1. J gave up 5 bases and V 1 base, and 7 bases lay outside the gene matches. CDR1 is SGHAT, CDR2 FQNNGV, per germline. The CDR3 contains 16 residues.

This clone has only one observation. The genes are TRBV7-9 and TRBJ1-6, with D possibly being TRBD1 (6 bases). The V and J ends lost 8 bases and 7 bases respectively, with 12 bases between them. Germline loops: CDR1 SEHNR, CDR2 FQNEAQ (reference sequence). The CDR3 consists of 13 residues. CDR3 in DNA: TGTGCCAGCTTGAGGGGGGGAAATTCACCCCTCCACTTT. Residues: CASLRGGNSPLHF.

This clone appeared a single time. CDR3 amino acids: CAIRTGQMNTEAFF. In DNA form, the CDR3 reads TGTGCCATCAGAACGGGACAGATGAACACTGAAGCTTTCTTT. This chain links TRBV10-3 with TRBJ1-1; TRBD1 matches at 7 bases. The CDR3 loop spans 14 amino acids. V trimming: 6 bases; J trimming: 0 bases; junction bases outside the gene matches: 4. In germline, CDR1 is ENHRY, CDR2 SYGVKD.

CDR3 nucleotides: TGCGCCAGCAGCCCGTCGGCGGGGGGACAAGAGACCCAGTACTTC. Residues: CASSPSAGGQETQYF. This chain connects TRBV4-1 to TRBJ2-5; 8 bases line up with TRBD2. The CDR3 extends over 15 amino acids. V lost 4 bases, J lost 2 bases, and 6 bases stayed unmatched. CDR1 and CDR2 (germline): MGHRA, YSYEKL.

This clone showed up just once. The CDR3 sequence is CASSYSRATANYGYTF. As DNA, the CDR3 is TGTGCCAGCAGTTACTCGAGGGCAACTGCTAACTATGGCTACACCTTC. The rearrangement joins TRBV6-5 to TRBJ1-2; D gene uncertain. CDR3 size: 16 residues. V lost 0 bases, J lost 0 bases, and 11 bases lay in between. Germline V CDR1 and CDR2: MNHEY, SVGAGI.

The chain combines TRBV19 with TRBJ1-5; maybe TRBD1 (5 bases). Trimming shortened V by 1 base and J by 4 bases, and 20 bases separated the two germline ends. The germline gives CDR1 LNHDA, CDR2 SQIVND (reference sequence). The CDR3 consists of 18 residues. CDR3 DNA sequence: TGTGCCAGTAGTATAGCAAGGGGACCTCTCGGGGGGAATCAGCCCCAGCATTTT. Its protein is CASSIARGPLGGNQPQHF.

This chain links TRBV5-1 with TRBJ2-3, with D perhaps matching TRBD2 (6 bases). Trimming shortened V by 6 bases and J by 0 bases, and 14 bases separated the two germline ends. The germline V gene has CDR1 SGHRS and CDR2 YFSETQ. The CDR3 sequence is 15 residues long. CDR3 in DNA: TGCGCCAGCAAGAAGGGAGCGGGTAGCACAGATACGCAGTATTTT. Translating gives CASKKGAGSTDTQYF.

This chain links TRBV28 with TRBJ1-2; 7 bases match TRBD1. V was clipped by 5 bases and J by 3 bases; unmatched bases: 15. The V gene's germline CDR1 is MDHEN and CDR2 SYDVKM. The CDR3 spans 17 residues. The CDR3, as DNA: TGTGCCAGCAGTGGTCCCGGGACAGTACTAGGAGACTATGGCTACACCTTC. Translated, it gives CASSGPGTVLGDYGYTF.

The chain recombines TRBV19 with TRBJ1-5, with D perhaps matching TRBD1 (6 bases). Germline CDR1 and CDR2: LNHDA and SQIVND (reference sequence). V gave up 3 bases and J gave up 7 bases, with 13 bases separating them. This CDR3 has 14 amino acids. As DNA, the CDR3 is TGTGCCAGTAGTATTACAGGGAAGGGACAGCCCCAGCATTTT. The encoded protein is CASSITGKGQPQHF. Complete variable domain (other parts from reference TRBV19 and TRBJ1-5): DGGITQSPKYLFRKEGQNVTLSCEQNLNHDAMYWYRQDPGQGLRLIYYSQIVNDFQKGDIAEGYSVSREKKESFPLTVTSAQKNPTAFYLCASSITGKGQPQHFGDGTRLSIL.

The rearrangement joins TRBV5-1 to TRBJ1-2; 10 nucleotides align to TRBD1. Germline CDR1 reads SGHRS; CDR2 reads YFSETQ. Losses at the gene ends were 5 bases for V and 2 bases for J; bases not matched to a gene: 6. CDR3 length equals 15 residues. This CDR3 reads CASSKPGQGNYGYTF. Here the CDR3 DNA reads TGCGCCAGCAGTAAACCGGGACAGGGGAACTATGGCTACACCTTC.

This clone was observed a few times. The chain employs TRBV5-6 and TRBJ2-7, with a tentative D call TRBD2 (5 bases). Germline V CDR1 and CDR2: SGHDT, YYEEEE. V was pared by 0 bases and J by 4 bases, with 11 bases between. The CDR3 is 14 amino acids. This CDR3 is CASSLEEDPYEQYF. The CDR3 DNA follows: TGTGCCAGCAGCTTGGAGGAGGATCCGTACGAGCAGTACTTC.

The V gene is TRBV7-2, the J gene TRBJ1-2; no firm D call. The CDR3 runs 12 residues. Germline-derived CDR1 and CDR2 are SGHTA and FQGNSA. V lost 5 bases to trimming and J lost 2 bases, with 6 bases between them. The CDR3 nucleotides read TGTGCCAGCAGCGCGCGGAACTATGGCTACACCTTC. Protein sequence: CASSARNYGYTF.

This chain connects TRBV5-6 to TRBJ1-4, with 8 bases fitting TRBD1. This CDR3 has 15 residues. After removal of 0 bases from V and 7 bases from J, the junction contained 5 bases not matched to a gene. Germline CDR1 and CDR2: SGHDT and YYEEEE. The CDR3 sequence: CASSLELQGGEKLFF. As DNA, the CDR3 is TGTGCCAGCAGCTTGGAATTACAGGGGGGTGAAAAACTGTTTTTT.

The V gene is TRBV28, the J gene TRBJ1-1; D remains unclear. This CDR3 is 13 amino acids long. Germline CDR1 reads MDHEN; CDR2 reads SYDVKM. Trimming removed 5 bases from V and 3 bases from J, with 10 bases in between. As DNA, the CDR3 is TGTGCCAGCAGTCTAACAGTTTACACTGAAGCTTTCTTT. It encodes CASSLTVYTEAFF.

The DNA for the CDR3 is TGTGCCAGCAGCTTAGAATGGGGGGGACTCTATGAGCAGTTCTTC. It yields the protein CASSLEWGGLYEQFF. This chain joins TRBV11-2 and TRBJ2-1; 7 bases fit TRBD2. This CDR3 is 15 amino acids long. Germline CDR1 reads SGHAT; CDR2 reads FQNNGV. V lost 0 bases and J lost 8; bases outside the gene matches: 7.

This clone is a singleton in its sample. The chain uses TRBV5-6 and TRBJ1-1; 7 positions agree with TRBD1. CDR1 is SGHDT, CDR2 YYEEEE, per germline. This CDR3 comprises 15 residues. Trimming at V came to 4 bases and at J to 3 bases, leaving 9 bases not matched to a gene. In nucleotides, the CDR3 is TGTGCCAGCAGCGAACCGAAGGGGGCATACACTGAAGCTTTCTTT. Its translation: CASSEPKGAYTEAFF. Full variable domain (outside the CDR3, taken from reference TRBV5-6 and TRBJ1-1): DAGVTQSPTHLIKTRGQQVTLRCSPKSGHDTVSWYQQALGQGPQFIFQYYEEEERQRGNFPDRFSGHQFPNYSSELNVNALLLGDSALYLCASSEPKGAYTEAFFGQGTRLTVV.

The chain carries TRBV9 and TRBJ2-2; TRBD2 is a possible D gene (6 bases). The CDR3 has 15 residues. CDR1 is SGDLS, CDR2 YYNGEE, per germline. Trimming took off 4 bases at V and 4 bases at J, with 14 bases between the two ends. The CDR3 DNA reads as TGTGCCAGCAGCACCCGGGGAGGTAGCACCGGGGAGCTGTTTTTT. Its protein product is CASSTRGGSTGELFF.